The clone carrying this TCR beta chain was seen a handful of times. What it binds is not known. Other DNA variants within this sample encode the same CDR3. This CDR3 has 16 residues. Germline CDR1 and CDR2: SGHNT and YYREEE (reference sequence). V shed 4 bases and J 0 bases; nucleotides not matched to a gene: 7. Every one of the donors was a Caucasian adult that lived in Nashville, Tennessee. The sample originates from a study of shared clonotypes between healthy human individuals. Study at large: The plates for each donor numbered three CD4 naive, three CD4 memory, two CD8 naive and one CD8 memory. Study results and caveats: A few donors shared approximately 5% of their naive CD4 clonotypes.

Data came from immunoSEQ multiplex PCR; TCRdb stores just in-frame clones and leaves some out. Of around 750,000 clones listed, around 67% are singletons. The rearrangement uses TRBV5-4 and TRBJ2-1; 7 bases align to TRBD1. This clonotype was sampled from a woman in her thirties in good health. The sequencing sample was made of memory CD4+ T cells sorted from blood. Regarding subset: CD45RA-negative fraction. The CDR3 spells CASSGGQPSSYNEQFF. CDR3 coding DNA: TGTGCCAGCAGCGGGGGACAGCCGAGCTCCTACAATGAGCAGTTCTTC.